One sample yielded the 3 T cell receptor beta chains listed below, sequenced in a study of post-analysis software for immune sequencing data. Study-level points and caveats: Patients carried a few TRBV segments more frequently than controls did, and TRBV5-6, TRBV5-1 and TRBV20-1 were among them.

Their target antigens are unknown. Unique molecular identifiers featured in each of the TCR beta cDNA libraries. TCRdb processed the PCR reads anew with MiXCR; each CDR3 protein has one entry. The table records about 770,000 distinct CDR3 sequences, about 43% of them present only once. The sample was blood. The receptors shown here come from a girl under 18 with multiple sclerosis.

This sequence joins TRBV6-5 and TRBJ2-1; D is possibly TRBD1 or TRBD2 (6 bases each). V was cut by 1 base and J by 9 bases, with 16 bases left in between. This CDR3 spans 15 amino acids. Looked up from germline, CDR1 is MNHEY and CDR2 is SVGAGI. CDR3 in amino acids: CASSYFGTRGVEQFF. CDR3 coding DNA: TGTGCCAGCAGTTACTTCGGGACAAGGGGGGTTGAGCAGTTCTTC.

The chain employs TRBV7-8 and TRBJ2-5, with TRBD2 matching over 10 bases. Germline V CDR1 and CDR2: SGHVS, FQNEAQ. This CDR3 comprises 15 residues. The J segment lost 6 bases and the V segment lost 5 bases, leaving 9 bases of the junction unmatched. The CDR3 coding sequence is TGTGCCAGCAGCACACTAGCGGGGAACGCGAAGACCCAGTACTTC. Its protein product is CASSTLAGNAKTQYF.

This clonotype turned up a few times. The CDR3 is CSAFTGAANEKLFF. The CDR3 DNA is TGCAGTGCCTTCACCGGGGCGGCCAATGAAAAACTGTTTTTT. The V gene is TRBV20-1, the J gene TRBJ1-4; tentative D call: TRBD1 (5 bases). Germline V gene data show CDR1 as DFQATT and CDR2 as SNEGSKA (reference sequence). The V and J ends lost 6 bases and 5 bases respectively, with 16 bases between them. The CDR3 covers 14 residues.